A selection of T cell receptor beta chains follows, all from one sample in a study of blood T cell repertoires in COVID-19. Here immunoSEQ multiplex PCR was the method, and the copy in TCRdb shows in-frame clones only, minus some. The repertoire has 190,000 or so clones, 87% of them found once; the top ten carry 0.85% to 0.95%. Input material: peripheral blood. These receptors originate from a woman aged 18-29 years who had recovered from COVID-19. Both conserved end residues are part of each CDR3. Rows may omit the clone size; those that give it use once, few, many or a size class.

CDR3 protein: CASGRRGSDTQYF
V gene: TRBV9
J gene: TRBJ2-3
clone size: NA

CDR3 protein: CASLVSTDTQYF
V gene: TRBV30
J gene: TRBJ2-3
clone size: NA

CDR3 protein: CASSVALMNTEAFF
V gene: TRBV9
J gene: TRBJ1-1
clone size: NA

CDR3 protein: CATQTTLLASGDTQYF
V gene: TRBV19
J gene: TRBJ2-3
clone size: once

CDR3 protein: CASSLFQGAQRRTYNEQFF
V gene: TRBV28
J gene: TRBJ2-1
clone size: NA

CDR3 protein: CASSPGLGRSYNEQFF
V gene: TRBV7-9
J gene: TRBJ2-1
clone size: NA

CDR3 protein: CASSRQGDTTGELFF
V gene: TRBV6-4
J gene: TRBJ2-2
clone size: NA

CDR3 protein: CASSPRRDSYEQYF
V gene: TRBV18
J gene: TRBJ2-7
clone size: NA

CDR3 protein: CASSFSLDTQYF
V gene: TRBV12-3/TRBV12-4
J gene: TRBJ2-3
clone size: NA

CDR3 protein: CAWSTGTSGRRNTQYF
V gene: TRBV30
J gene: TRBJ2-3
clone size: NA

CDR3 protein: CASSHGSALADTQYF
V gene: TRBV4-3
J gene: TRBJ2-3
clone size: once

CDR3 protein: CASSTREGSEQYF
V gene: TRBV7-7
J gene: TRBJ2-7
clone size: NA

CDR3 protein: CASSIAPGSNQPQHF
V gene: TRBV19
J gene: TRBJ1-5
clone size: NA

CDR3 protein: CASSYSSTGGGYTF
V gene: TRBV6-5
J gene: TRBJ1-2
clone size: NA

CDR3 protein: CASSLGGLPGELFF
V gene: TRBV7-2
J gene: TRBJ2-2
clone size: NA

CDR3 protein: CASSYSRQTLDYGYTF
V gene: TRBV6-2/TRBV6-3
J gene: TRBJ1-2
clone size: NA

CDR3 protein: CSVALAGVGGELFF
V gene: TRBV29-1
J gene: TRBJ2-2
clone size: NA

CDR3 protein: CASSEAGLAGQETQYF
V gene: TRBV2
J gene: TRBJ2-5
clone size: NA

CDR3 protein: CASSPLQGTAFF
V gene: TRBV18
J gene: TRBJ1-1
clone size: NA

CDR3 protein: CASSLVGTGGAGEQYF
V gene: TRBV7-8
J gene: TRBJ2-7
clone size: NA

CDR3 protein: CAWRRLAGGPVNEQFF
V gene: TRBV30
J gene: TRBJ2-1
clone size: NA

CDR3 protein: CASSPGQVNTDTQYF
V gene: TRBV18
J gene: TRBJ2-3
clone size: NA

CDR3 protein: CAWSPTLREAFF
V gene: TRBV30
J gene: TRBJ1-1
clone size: NA

CDR3 protein: CASSEAGGLGEKLFF
V gene: TRBV2
J gene: TRBJ1-4
clone size: NA

CDR3 protein: CSVGGVRSEYF
V gene: TRBV29-1
J gene: TRBJ2-7
clone size: NA

CDR3 protein: CASSQEGLGGEKLFF
V gene: TRBV4-3
J gene: TRBJ1-4
clone size: NA

CDR3 protein: CASTPGVAGHYNEQFF
V gene: TRBV27
J gene: TRBJ2-1
clone size: NA

CDR3 protein: CASKEGASGYTF
V gene: TRBV2
J gene: TRBJ1-2
clone size: many

CDR3 protein: CASSYLTGQTYNEQFF
V gene: TRBV6-2/TRBV6-3
J gene: TRBJ2-1
clone size: NA

CDR3 protein: CASSARGTLGRDTQYF
V gene: TRBV21-1
J gene: TRBJ2-3
clone size: NA

CDR3 protein: CASSLGEVPMNTEAFF
V gene: TRBV7-8
J gene: TRBJ1-1
clone size: NA

CDR3 protein: CASSEIAGGTDTQYF
V gene: TRBV6-1
J gene: TRBJ2-3
clone size: NA

CDR3 protein: CASSLQGAATGELFF
V gene: TRBV7-2
J gene: TRBJ2-2
clone size: NA

CDR3 protein: CSAARGQPQHF
V gene: TRBV20-1
J gene: TRBJ1-5
clone size: NA

CDR3 protein: CASSHWTSGREETQYF
V gene: TRBV14
J gene: TRBJ2-5
clone size: NA

CDR3 protein: CASSYSASSYEQYF
V gene: TRBV6-2/TRBV6-3
J gene: TRBJ2-7
clone size: NA

CDR3 protein: CASLSGFSYNEQFF
V gene: TRBV25-1
J gene: TRBJ2-1
clone size: NA

CDR3 protein: CASSQETGTSSTDTQYF
V gene: TRBV4-3
J gene: TRBJ2-3
clone size: once

CDR3 protein: CSASLGGVLRWKDTQYF
V gene: TRBV20-1
J gene: TRBJ2-3
clone size: NA

CDR3 protein: CASSHRDRGLETQYF
V gene: TRBV6-5
J gene: TRBJ2-5
clone size: NA

CDR3 protein: CASSHANLRSSYNEQFF
V gene: TRBV4-1
J gene: TRBJ2-1
clone size: NA

CDR3 protein: CASSISLAGQRYEQFF
V gene: TRBV19
J gene: TRBJ2-1
clone size: NA

CDR3 protein: CAISESTVYGYTF
V gene: TRBV10-3
J gene: TRBJ1-2
clone size: once

CDR3 protein: CASSPAGLPGTEAFF
V gene: TRBV4-2
J gene: TRBJ1-1
clone size: NA

CDR3 protein: CASSLTSGNTDTQYF
V gene: TRBV7-2
J gene: TRBJ2-3
clone size: NA

CDR3 protein: CASSPRGGTEAFF
V gene: TRBV11-2
J gene: TRBJ1-1
clone size: once

CDR3 protein: CASSLFTGGQYNEQFF
V gene: TRBV27
J gene: TRBJ2-1
clone size: NA

CDR3 protein: CASSQVDSAYEQYF
V gene: TRBV4-1
J gene: TRBJ2-7
clone size: NA

CDR3 protein: CASSSPGAYEQYF
V gene: TRBV7-2
J gene: TRBJ2-7
clone size: NA

CDR3 protein: CASSQDSGAGANVLTF
V gene: TRBV4-2
J gene: TRBJ2-6
clone size: NA

CDR3 protein: CASRAGLLEVGQYF
V gene: TRBV6-5
J gene: TRBJ2-7
clone size: NA

CDR3 protein: CASSRRPGTSGYNEQFF
V gene: TRBV4-3
J gene: TRBJ2-1
clone size: NA

CDR3 protein: CATSDWDSYYGYTF
V gene: TRBV24-1
J gene: TRBJ1-2
clone size: NA

CDR3 protein: CASSSTLGQPNTEAFF
V gene: TRBV11-3
J gene: TRBJ1-1
clone size: once

CDR3 protein: CASSYSQETQYF
V gene: TRBV11-2
J gene: TRBJ2-5
clone size: NA

CDR3 protein: CASSPIWRKSEETQYF
V gene: TRBV18
J gene: TRBJ2-5
clone size: NA

CDR3 protein: CASSQDRVSDLPTEAFF
V gene: TRBV4-3
J gene: TRBJ1-1
clone size: NA